This T cell receptor beta chain was found in a study of T cells in localized non-small cell lung cancer. Study-level results: Only one tumor region was sequenced, so heterogeneity remains possible. Clonality peaked in uninvolved adjacent lung rather than tumor. A median approximately 61 of the top 100 tumor clones appeared in adjacent lung. Greater T cell density in blood accompanied longer overall survival.

Generated by immunoSEQ multiplex PCR, the TCRdb table keeps only in-frame clones and is missing some. Found here are about 41,000 clones, about 88% of them singletons; the top ten hold approximately 6.4%. The CDR3 consists of 15 residues. Per the germline V gene, CDR1 is SGDLS and CDR2 is YYNGEE. Trimming took 0 bases from V and 1 from J; bases not matched to a gene: 2. About this clone itself: Its matching antigen is unknown.

The sequence was collected from a woman aged 18 to 55 with stage III lung adenocarcinoma. The V gene is TRBV9, the J gene TRBJ2-3; 7 positions match TRBD1. Sequenced material: peripheral blood, taken before any cancer treatment. This chain's CDR3 is CASSVGDRGTDTQYF. Written as DNA, the CDR3 is TGTGCCAGCAGCGTAGGAGACAGGGGCACAGATACGCAGTATTTT.